In its sample, the clone carrying this T cell receptor (beta chain) was seen many times. The junction had 9 bases not matched to a gene; V was cut back by 4 bases and J by 0 bases. The CDR3 runs 17 residues. Germline lookup yields CDR1 SGHRS and CDR2 YFSETQ. A single record per CDR3 protein comes from TCRdb applying MiXCR to the 5' RACE reads. The repertoire holds 55,000 to 80,000 distinct CDR3 sequences, with around 11% as singletons. This specimen comes from a study of early T cells in non-severe SARS-CoV-2 infection. The genes are TRBV5-1 and TRBJ1-3; 8 bases line up with TRBD1. The clonotype originates from an adult who was a healthcare worker with PCR-confirmed SARS-CoV-2 infection or an uninfected control (not recorded which). Sequencing used whole blood. The CDR3 is CASSRAGTGLSGNTIYF. The CDR3 nucleotides are TGCGCCAGCAGCCGGGCCGGGACAGGACTCTCTGGAAACACCATATATTTT.